The clone carrying this T cell receptor (beta chain) was seen more than once but under ten times. Its target is not known. This record belongs to a study of T cells in Graves' hyperthyroidism and ophthalmopathy. Looking at the study overall: Upon initial diagnosis and before any treatment, peripheral blood was collected. Study-level findings and limits: Most clonotypes expanded in thyroid above 0.001 were likewise present in blood.

The CDR3 is 14 residues long. V was trimmed by 2 bases and J by 7 bases, leaving 9 bases between them. The germline V gene encodes CDR1 MDHEN and CDR2 SYDVKM. Template material for amplifying TCR beta CDR3 regions consisted of RNA transcripts. A first-round RT-PCR of the TCR CDR3 used the HTBI primer set. TCRdb processed the multiplex PCR reads anew with MiXCR; each CDR3 protein has one entry. Of approximately 690,000 distinct CDR3 sequences listed, less than 25% were seen once; the top ten hold around a third. The J gene is TRBJ1-6, the V gene TRBV28; no clear D gene. Input material: blood. The clonotype was recovered from a man aged 25-45 years with Graves' ophthalmopathy. This CDR3 is CASSLGPGNSPLHF. The CDR3 DNA reads TGTGCCAGCAGTTTAGGCCCGGGGAATTCACCCCTCCACTTT.